This T cell receptor (beta chain) was sequenced for a study of blood T cell repertoires in COVID-19. Study overall: Samples of COVID-19 (acute and convalescent) were obtained from the United States, Italy and Spain. In each case, the material was cDNA or gDNA derived from T cells, B-cell-depleted T cells, or PBMCs.

The CDR3 has 16 residues. Assay used: immunoSEQ multiplex PCR; TCRdb lists only in-frame clones, some missing. The sample lists 200,000 to 300,000 clones, around four fifths seen once, with about 2% in the top ten. The chain recombines TRBV21-1 with TRBJ1-2. TRBV21-1 is termed a pseudogene. Material for sequencing was peripheral blood. This clonotype was sampled from a man aged 25-45 years who had recovered from COVID-19. The CDR3 loop reads CASSKGGGAVVDGYTF. CDR3 in DNA: TGTGCCAGCAGCAAAGGAGGAGGGGCCGTCGTGGATGGCTACACCTTC.